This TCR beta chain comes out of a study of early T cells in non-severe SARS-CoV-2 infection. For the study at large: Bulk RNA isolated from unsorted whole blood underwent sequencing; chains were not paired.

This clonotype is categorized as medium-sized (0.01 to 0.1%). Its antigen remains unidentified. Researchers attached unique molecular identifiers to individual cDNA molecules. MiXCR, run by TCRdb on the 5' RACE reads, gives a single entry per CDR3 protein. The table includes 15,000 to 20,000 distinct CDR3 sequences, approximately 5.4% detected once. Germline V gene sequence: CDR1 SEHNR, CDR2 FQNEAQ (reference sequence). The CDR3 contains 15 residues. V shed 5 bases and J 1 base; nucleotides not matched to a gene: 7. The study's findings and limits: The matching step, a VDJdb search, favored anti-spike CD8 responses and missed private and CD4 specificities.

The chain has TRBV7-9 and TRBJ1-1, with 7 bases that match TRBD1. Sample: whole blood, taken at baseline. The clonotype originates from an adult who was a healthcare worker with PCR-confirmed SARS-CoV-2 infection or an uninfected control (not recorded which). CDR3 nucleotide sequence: TGTGCCAGCAGCCCAGAGGGGACAGCGAACACTGAAGCTTTCTTT. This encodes CASSPEGTANTEAFF.